A single T cell receptor (beta chain) is shown here with its context. What it recognizes is unknown. Trimming cost V 7 bases and J 4 bases, with 16 bases left between them. This CDR3 region has 14 residues. Treatment specified: roughly 10-day PBMC culture with coronavirus spike peptide pools or control peptides (ViraFEST assay). ViraFEST grew antigen-specific T cells using peptide pools, then sequenced TCRs. The source of the sample is a study of vaccination and CD4 T cells after COVID-19. Study context: Convalescent participants consisted of six males and four females, two being Hispanic. Study-wide results and limits: In convalescent patients, 304 of 307 vaccine-specific clones were mono-reactive for SARS-CoV-2 spike.

CD4+ T cells that had been cultured provided DNA sequenced with the Oncomine TCR Beta short-read assay. MiXCR, applied by TCRdb to the PCR reads, yields one record per CDR3 protein. The table shows some 25,000 distinct CDR3 sequences, with less than 50% occurring only once. The sample comprised CD4+ T cells from blood, cultured in vitro. The clonotype originates from a human donor who had recovered from COVID-19. The chain joins TRBV12-3 or TRBV12-4 to TRBJ1-1, with unresolved D. The CDR3 loop is CASTLATGSTEAFF. The CDR3, as DNA: TGTGCCAGCACACTCGCCACGGGGTCCACTGAAGCTTTCTTT.